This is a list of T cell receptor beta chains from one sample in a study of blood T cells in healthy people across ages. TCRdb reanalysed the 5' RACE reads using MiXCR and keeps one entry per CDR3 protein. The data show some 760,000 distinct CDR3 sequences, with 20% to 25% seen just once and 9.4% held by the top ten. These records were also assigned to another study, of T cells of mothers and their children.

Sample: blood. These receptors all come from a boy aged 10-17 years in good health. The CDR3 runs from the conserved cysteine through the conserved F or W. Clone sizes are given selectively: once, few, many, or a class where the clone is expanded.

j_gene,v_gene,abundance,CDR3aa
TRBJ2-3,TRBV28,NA,CASSANSGRETYTQYF
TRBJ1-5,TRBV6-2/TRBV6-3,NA,CASSAPPGQGTRSNQPQHF
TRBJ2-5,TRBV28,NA,CASRTSGSVETQYF
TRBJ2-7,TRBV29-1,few,CSVFGTGDRGMNEQYF
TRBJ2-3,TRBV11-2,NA,CASRPGLAGGSTDTQYF
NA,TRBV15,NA,CATSSPRLGNEQFF
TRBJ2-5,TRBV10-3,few,CAIRGGQETQYF
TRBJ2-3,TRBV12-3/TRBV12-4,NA,CASSNTLAGGQDTQYF
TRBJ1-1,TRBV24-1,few,CATSDLGTEAFF
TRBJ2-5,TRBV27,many,CASSLSGETQYF
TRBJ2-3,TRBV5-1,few,CASSLVGIFSTDTQYF
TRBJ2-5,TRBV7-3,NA,CASSLQLGEQETQYF
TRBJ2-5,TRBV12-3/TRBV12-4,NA,CASSLDSVAGGETQYF
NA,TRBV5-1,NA,CASSILGQGSTYEQYF
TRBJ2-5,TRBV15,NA,CATSPNLVGQGETQYF
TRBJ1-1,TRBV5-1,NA,CASSFTPTGQLNSEAFF
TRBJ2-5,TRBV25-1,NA,CASTLAIAGVETQYF
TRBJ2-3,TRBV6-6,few,CASSYGSQITSTDTQYF
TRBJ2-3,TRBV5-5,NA,CASSLEGTSGGPDTQYF
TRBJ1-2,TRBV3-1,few,CASSLRTYGYTF
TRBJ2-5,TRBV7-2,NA,CASSSRTSGMETQYF
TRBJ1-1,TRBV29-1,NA,CSAGTGAVTEAFF
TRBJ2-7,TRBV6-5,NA,CASSYVWQYF
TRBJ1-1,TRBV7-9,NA,CASSLGGLESEAFF
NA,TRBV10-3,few,CAISTTAHPYEQYF
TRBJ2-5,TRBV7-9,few,CASSLATSAVQETQYF
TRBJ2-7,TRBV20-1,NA,CSARSTSGYYEQYF
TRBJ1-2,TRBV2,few,CASRGGTGGPSGGYTF
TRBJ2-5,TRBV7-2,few,CASSLSWGIGETQYF
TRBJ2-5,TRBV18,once,CASSPLPFQETQYF
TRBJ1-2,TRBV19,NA,CASNPGGRGGYTF
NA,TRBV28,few,CASTPIAGPYEQYF
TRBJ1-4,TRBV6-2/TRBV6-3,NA,CASSDPTGGTNEKLFF
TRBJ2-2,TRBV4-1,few,CASSQPQTSGSGTGELFF
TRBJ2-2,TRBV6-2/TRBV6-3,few,CASSSQGQALSTGELFF
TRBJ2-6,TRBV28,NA,CASSLASRGRSGANVLTF
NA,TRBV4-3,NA,CASSQDILWTQDNEQFF
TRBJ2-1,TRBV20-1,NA,CSARPGVYNEQFF
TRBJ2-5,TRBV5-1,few,CASTPGGDYWTQYF
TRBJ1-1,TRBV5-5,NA,CASRLPGATEAFF
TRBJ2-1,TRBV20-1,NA,CSASGLAQSSYNEQFF
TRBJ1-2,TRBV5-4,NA,CASSLVREANYGYTF
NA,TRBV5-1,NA,CASSLMPGTGKDEQYF
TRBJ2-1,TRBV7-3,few,CASSRSRDNEQFF
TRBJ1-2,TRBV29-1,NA,CSVDQGDYGYTF
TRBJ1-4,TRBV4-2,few,CASSQPQGDLEKLFF
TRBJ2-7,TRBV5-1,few,CASSDGTGSSYEQYF
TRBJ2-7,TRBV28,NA,CASRPPSSSPYEQYF
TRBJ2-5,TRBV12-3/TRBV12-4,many,CASSLEYQETQYF
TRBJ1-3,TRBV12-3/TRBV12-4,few,CASGTGTRSGNTIYF
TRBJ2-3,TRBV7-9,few,CASSLNFDTQYF
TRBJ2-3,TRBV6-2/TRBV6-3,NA,CASSTGVTDTQYF
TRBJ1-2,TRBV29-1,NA,CSVEDLLNYGYTF
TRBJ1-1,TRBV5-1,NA,CASSLSHTEAFF
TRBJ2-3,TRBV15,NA,CATSREGQGINTQYF
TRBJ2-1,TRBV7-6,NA,CASSRLAENDNEQFF
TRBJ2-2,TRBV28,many,CASVWGANTGELFF